This T cell receptor (beta chain) was identified during a study of cytotoxic CD8 clonotypes in ibrutinib-treated CLL. Study at large: Of a cohort that held 11 relapsed/refractory and 15 treatment-naive patients, 17 were IGHV unmutated.

The data were produced by immunoSEQ multiplex PCR, yet TCRdb's version contains in-frame clones alone and is incomplete. The sample yields approximately 20,000 clones, about 84% seen once. V was clipped by 7 bases and J by 10 bases, with 19 bases between them. The CDR3 consists of 14 residues. From germline, CDR1 is MNHEY and CDR2 SMNVEV (reference sequence). V usage is TRBV27 and J usage is TRBJ1-4; D is uncertain. Specimen: PBMCs, collected before ibrutinib treatment. The receptor comes from a human donor with chronic lymphocytic leukemia. The DNA for the CDR3 is TGTGCCAGCACCCCGTTGTGGAAGGCGGGAAAACTGTTTTTT. Amino acids: CASTPLWKAGKLFF.